One and the same sample provided the 17 T cell receptor beta chains below, sequenced in a study of cytomegalovirus exposure and HLA in healthy donors. The PCR used 60 Vbeta and 13 Jbeta primers. Clones were sequenced by immunoSEQ multiplex PCR, and TCRdb holds only the in-frame ones, with some missing. This sample has about 160,000 clones, with around nine tenths found just once. The specimen was PBMCs. The receptors derive from a woman aged 25 to 39 in good health and CMV-seronegative.

The rearrangement links TRBV6-5 to TRBJ2-7, with 8 bases identical to TRBD2. After removal of 4 bases from V and 3 bases from J, the junction contained 8 bases not matched to a gene. The CDR3 runs 15 residues. Germline V gene data show CDR1 as MNHEY and CDR2 as SVGAGI. The CDR3 coding sequence is TGTGCCAGCAGTTCCTTCGGGGGGGGCAACTACGAGCAGTACTTC. Translating gives CASSSFGGGNYEQYF.

The V and J genes are TRBV28 and TRBJ1-5, with TRBD1 as a possible D gene (5 bases). V was pared by 3 bases and J by 3 bases, with 9 bases between. This CDR3 has 14 amino acids. Per the germline V gene, CDR1 is MDHEN and CDR2 is SYDVKM. The CDR3 DNA reads as TGTGCCAGCAGTTTGGGACTAATCAATCAGCCCCAGCATTTT. Translating it yields CASSLGLINQPQHF.

V usage is TRBV11-2 and J usage is TRBJ1-2; a possible D gene is TRBD1 (6 bases). The ends were cut back, 5 bases at V and 8 bases at J, with 18 bases in the middle. There are 14 residues in the CDR3. The germline V gene encodes CDR1 SGHAT and CDR2 FQNNGV. CDR3 coding DNA: TGTGCCAGCAGCACGATCAAAAAGGGGGACGGCTACACCTTC. It is translated as CASSTIKKGDGYTF. The full variable domain, with the rest looked up from reference TRBV11-2 and TRBJ1-2, is EAGVAQSPRYKIIEKRQSVAFWCNPISGHATLYWYQQILGQGPKLLIQFQNNGVVDDSQLPKDRFSAERLKGVDSTLKIQPAKLEDSAVYLCASSTIKKGDGYTFGSGTRLTVV.

Comments on this clone: No conserved phenylalanine or tryptophan is present at the end of the CDR3, so a read error is the likely explanation. CDR3 coding DNA: TGCGCCAGCAGCCAAGATGCAGGGCGAGATACGCAGTATCTT. This encodes CASSQDAGRDTQYL. The chain uses TRBV4-3 and TRBJ2-3; tentatively, D is TRBD1 (5 bases). The germline CDR1 and CDR2 sequences are LGHNA and YSLEER. This CDR3 has 14 residues. V was clipped by 0 bases and J by 5 bases, with 9 bases between them.

The gene calls are TRBV6-1 and TRBJ2-5; D is uncertain. Matching the DNA end better, TRBJ2-7 makes the J call doubtful. The length of the CDR3 is 10 residues. CDR1 MNHNS and CDR2 SASEGT come from the germline V gene. This chain's CDR3 is CASRYYEQYF. CDR3 sequence (DNA): TGTGCCAGCAGATACTACGAGCAGTACTTC.

CDR3 loop: CASSVHTDTEAFF. The CDR3 region has the DNA TGTGCCAGCAGCGTCCACACAGACACTGAAGCTTTCTTT. V usage is TRBV9 and J usage is TRBJ1-1; no firm D call. CDR1 is SGDLS, CDR2 YYNGEE, per germline. Trimming removed 2 bases at V and 3 bases at J, with 8 bases between. The CDR3 is made up of 13 amino acids. The variable domain in full, completed from reference TRBV9 and TRBJ1-1, reads DSGVTQTPKHLITATGQRVTLRCSPRSGDLSVYWYQQSLDQGLQFLIQYYNGEERAKGNILERFSAQQFPDLHSELNLSSLELGDSALYFCASSVHTDTEAFFGQGTRLTVV.

The chain joins TRBV9 to TRBJ2-1; 7 nucleotides align to TRBD1. V trimming: 4 bases; J trimming: 6 bases; junction bases outside the gene matches: 4. CDR3 length: 13 amino acids. CDR1 and CDR2 (germline): SGDLS, YYNGEE. The CDR3 sequence is CASSSGQVNEQFF. The DNA for the CDR3 is TGTGCCAGCAGCTCTGGACAGGTCAATGAGCAGTTCTTC.

This clone was recorded a few times. The chain combines TRBV5-6 with TRBJ2-7; D possibly corresponds to TRBD2 (5 bases). V was clipped by 0 bases and J by 7 bases, with 8 bases between them. The CDR3 runs to 12 residues. Germline V gene sequence: CDR1 SGHDT, CDR2 YYEEEE. CDR3 DNA sequence: TGTGCCAGCAGCTTGGAAAGGAGGGAGCAGTACTTC. Its protein product is CASSLERREQYF.

The genes are TRBV6-5 and TRBJ1-2, with a tentative D call TRBD1 (5 bases). V lost 4 bases, J lost 4 bases, and 16 bases lay in between. The CDR3 consists of 15 residues. CDR1 is MNHEY and CDR2 is SVGAGI in the germline V gene. This CDR3 reads CASSSEGRRSYGYTF. As DNA, the CDR3 is TGTGCCAGCAGTTCGGAGGGGAGGCGATCCTATGGCTACACCTTC.

This chain connects TRBV19 to TRBJ2-1, with 8 bases that match TRBD1. The length of the CDR3 is 15 residues. V was clipped by 7 bases and J by 7 bases; unmatched bases: 12. Germline CDR1 reads LNHDA; CDR2 reads SQIVND (reference sequence). DNA of the CDR3: TGTGCCAGTACCCTATCAGGGGGCCTAGGGAATGAGCAGTTCTTC. It translates to CASTLSGGLGNEQFF.

Only one count was recorded for this clone. The genes are TRBV20-1 and TRBJ2-3, with a tentative D call TRBD2 (7 bases). The CDR3 is 11 amino acids. From germline, CDR1 is DFQATT and CDR2 SNEGSKA (reference sequence). For the CDR3, the DNA is TGCAGCTCTAGGGGGGGAGATACGCAGTATTTT. Its protein is CSSRGGDTQYF.

This clone was counted once. V usage is TRBV7-2 and J usage is TRBJ2-7, with TRBD1 matching over 7 bases. Losses at the gene ends were 4 bases for V and 3 bases for J; bases not matched to a gene: 15. This CDR3 comprises 17 residues. Germline V lookup: CDR1 SGHTA, CDR2 FQGNSA. CDR3 DNA sequence: TGTGCCAGCAGCTCACCTGGACGGGACAGCAGATTCTACGAGCAGTACTTC. Translation gives CASSSPGRDSRFYEQYF.

The chain employs TRBV7-2 and TRBJ2-7; tentative D call: TRBD2 (6 bases). The germline CDR1 and CDR2 sequences are SGHTA and FQGNSA. V was cut by 5 bases and J by 3 bases, with 11 bases left in between. This CDR3 region has 13 residues. DNA of the CDR3: TGTGCCAGCAGCCTCCGGGGGATCTACGAGCAGTACTTC. It yields the protein CASSLRGIYEQYF.

This rearrangement joins TRBV7-9 to TRBJ1-1; weak D call: TRBD1 (5 bases). The germline V gene encodes CDR1 SEHNR and CDR2 FQNEAQ (reference sequence). V lost 5 bases to trimming and J lost 5 bases, with 6 bases between them. CDR3 size: 11 residues. The CDR3 is CASSPGTEAFF. The CDR3 region has the DNA TGTGCCAGCAGCCCAGGGACTGAAGCTTTCTTT.

The chain has TRBV15 and TRBJ2-1; 7 bases are a match to TRBD2. The CDR3 totals 14 residues. J lost 8 bases, V lost 5 bases, and 9 bases had no gene match. Germline V CDR1 and CDR2: LNHNV, YYDKDF (reference sequence). The CDR3 spells CATSGELGGYEQFF. The CDR3 nucleotides read TGTGCCACCAGCGGGGAATTGGGGGGGTATGAGCAGTTCTTC.

This clone has a handful of counts. The J gene is TRBJ2-7, the V gene TRBV4-1, with 9 bases fitting TRBD1. CDR1 is MGHRA, CDR2 YSYEKL, per germline. V shed 0 bases and J 4 bases; nucleotides not matched to a gene: 1. The CDR3 covers 14 residues. CDR3 nucleotides: TGCGCCAGCAGCCAAGAACAGGGGGCTTACGAGCAGTACTTC. Translated, it gives CASSQEQGAYEQYF.

This chain links TRBV6-1 with TRBJ1-4, with 8 bases that match TRBD1. The V segment lost 4 bases and the J segment 8 bases; nucleotides outside the gene matches: 6. The CDR3 is 14 residues long. Germline CDR1 MNHNS, CDR2 SASEGT. CDR3 nucleotides: TGTGCCAGCAGTGGTGGACAGGGAGAGGAAAAACTGTTTTTT. It translates to CASSGGQGEEKLFF.